This TCR beta chain originates from a study of T cells in tuberculosis. CDR1 and CDR2 (germline): LNHDA, SQIVND (reference sequence). V was cut by 7 bases and J by 4 bases, with 20 bases left in between. The CDR3 loop spans 16 amino acids. After thawing and overnight rest, PBMC were stained with GMM-loaded CD1B tetramer, viability dye and anti-CD3 for sorting. C32 glucose monomycolate from Rhodococcus equi was loaded onto the CD1B tetramers. Each donor contributed 95,000 to 100,000 sorted tetramer-negative cells. Assay: immunoSEQ multiplex PCR; the TCRdb copy retains only in-frame clones and omits some. Here the sample spans 80,000 to 90,000 clones, roughly 88% being singletons.

This chain connects TRBV19 to TRBJ1-5, with a weak D call TRBD1 (5 bases). Sequenced sample: CD1b-GMM tetramer-negative cells sorted from PBMCs. This sequence originates from an adult woman with latent tuberculosis. The CDR3 loop is CASTLRPGGENQPQHF. CDR3 coding DNA: TGTGCCAGTACCCTACGCCCGGGGGGAGAGAATCAGCCCCAGCATTTT.